Shown below are 10 T cell receptor beta chains from a single sample sequenced in a study of CD8 T cells in Susac syndrome. Reverse transcription of roughly 0.45 to 1 ug RNA was performed with random hexamers. TCRdb reanalysed the immunoSEQ multiplex PCR reads using MiXCR and keeps one entry per CDR3 protein. The sample consists of about 180,000 distinct CDR3 sequences, approximately 94% of them appearing once. Sequenced input: CD4+ T cells from PBMCs. All receptors derive from a human donor with multiple sclerosis.

The chain has TRBV7-9 and TRBJ2-2; unclear D gene. The CDR3 runs 11 residues. Germline lookup yields CDR1 SEHNR and CDR2 FQNEAQ (reference sequence). V lost 11 bases, J lost 8 bases, and 12 bases lay in between. The CDR3 nucleotides are TGTGCCGGGCAACGAGAGGGGGAGCTGTTTTTT. It codes for CAGQREGELFF.

The rearrangement uses TRBV12-3 or TRBV12-4 and TRBJ1-6; TRBD1 might be the D (6 bases). Trimming stripped 6 bases from V and 10 bases from J, with 16 bases between. This CDR3 contains 14 residues. In DNA form, the CDR3 reads TGTGCCAGCAGCTGGGCAGGGGCAGGATCACCCCTCCACTTT. It yields the protein CASSWAGAGSPLHF.

J is TRBJ1-2 and V is TRBV7-2; D is unclear. The CDR3 is made up of 13 amino acids. Trimming removed 5 bases at V and 2 bases at J, with 9 bases between. Looked up from germline, CDR1 is SGHTA and CDR2 is FQGNSA. CDR3 DNA: TGTGCCAGCAGCCGACCGGGGAACTATGGCTACACCTTC. Translating it yields CASSRPGNYGYTF.

Remarks on this clonotype: Mismatch with germline at one junction end may stem from a read error. This chain links TRBV29-1 with TRBJ1-1; no clear D. Germline values: CDR1 SQVTM, CDR2 ANQGSEA. The CDR3 spans 11 residues. For the CDR3, the DNA is TGCAGCGTGGAAGCAAACACTGAAGCTTTCTTT. Amino acid sequence: CSVEANTEAFF.

This chain links TRBV20-1 with TRBJ1-3; no reliable D call. This CDR3 contains 13 residues. Germline lookup yields CDR1 DFQATT and CDR2 SNEGSKA (reference sequence). V was pared by 5 bases and J by 0 bases, with 8 bases between. The CDR3: CSAEQSSGNTIYF. In DNA form, the CDR3 reads TGCAGTGCTGAACAGAGCTCTGGAAACACCATATATTTT.

The chain recombines TRBV20-1 with TRBJ1-1, with 11 bases aligning to TRBD1. Germline trimming cut 3 bases from V and 3 bases from J; bases unmatched to any gene: 6. Germline V gene sequence: CDR1 DFQATT, CDR2 SNEGSKA (reference sequence). The length of the CDR3 is 15 residues. The CDR3 here is CSASSGQGAYTEAFF. CDR3 coding DNA: TGCAGTGCTAGCTCCGGACAGGGGGCCTACACTGAAGCTTTCTTT.

This clonotype was seen a single time. The V and J genes are TRBV30 and TRBJ1-1, with D maybe TRBD1 (5 bases). The CDR3 loop spans 18 amino acids. Germline V lookup: CDR1 GTSNPN, CDR2 SVGIG (reference sequence). The V end lost 4 bases, the J end lost 1 base, and 25 bases lay between the germline ends. The CDR3 here is CAWIWEGQGIPSNTEAFF. CDR3 nucleotides: TGTGCCTGGATTTGGGAAGGGCAGGGAATACCTTCGAACACTGAAGCTTTCTTT. The complete variable domain, with remaining parts taken from reference TRBV30 and TRBJ1-1, reads SQTIHQWPATLVQPVGSPLSLECTVEGTSNPNLYWYRQAAGRGLQLLFYSVGIGQISSEVPQNLSASRPQDRQFILSSKKLLLSDSGFYLCAWIWEGQGIPSNTEAFFGQGTRLTVV.

This chain links TRBV20-1 with TRBJ1-1; D remains ambiguous. Trimming stripped 0 bases from V and 7 bases from J, with 12 bases between. The length of the CDR3 is 13 residues. CDR1 and CDR2 (germline): DFQATT, SNEGSKA (reference sequence). As DNA, the CDR3 is TGCAGTGCTAGAGATATTCGACCGGGTGAAGCTTTCTTT. Translated: CSARDIRPGEAFF.

The chain employs TRBV13 and TRBJ2-1; 11 nucleotides match TRBD1. CDR3 length equals 15 residues. In germline, CDR1 is PRHDT, CDR2 FYEKMQ (reference sequence). V lost 5 bases, J lost 7 bases, and 7 bases stayed unmatched. The CDR3 DNA is TGTGCCAGCAGCCTCCCGGGACAGGGGGGGAATGAGCAGTTCTTC. Translation: CASSLPGQGGNEQFF.

This clonotype has only one observation. The chain is built from TRBV10-3 and TRBJ1-2, with 8 bases identical to TRBD1. The CDR3 has 14 amino acids. V lost 6 bases to trimming and J lost 0 bases; unmatched junction nucleotides: 3. Germline V gene lookup returns CDR1 ENHRY and CDR2 SYGVKD. As DNA, the CDR3 is TGTGCCATCAGACCGGGACAGGCTAACTATGGCTACACCTTC. This codes for CAIRPGQANYGYTF.